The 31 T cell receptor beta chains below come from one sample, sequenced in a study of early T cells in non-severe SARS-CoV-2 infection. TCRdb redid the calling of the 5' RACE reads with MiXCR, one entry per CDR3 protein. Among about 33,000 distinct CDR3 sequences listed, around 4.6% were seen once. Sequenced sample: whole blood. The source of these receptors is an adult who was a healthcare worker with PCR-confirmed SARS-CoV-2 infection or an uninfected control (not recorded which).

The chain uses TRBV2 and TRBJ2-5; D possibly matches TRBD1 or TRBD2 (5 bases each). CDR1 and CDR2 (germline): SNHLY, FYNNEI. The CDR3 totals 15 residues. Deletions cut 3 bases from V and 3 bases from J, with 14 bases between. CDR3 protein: CASSEEPGREETQYF. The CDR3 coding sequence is TGTGCCAGCAGTGAGGAACCGGGGCGAGAAGAGACCCAGTACTTC.

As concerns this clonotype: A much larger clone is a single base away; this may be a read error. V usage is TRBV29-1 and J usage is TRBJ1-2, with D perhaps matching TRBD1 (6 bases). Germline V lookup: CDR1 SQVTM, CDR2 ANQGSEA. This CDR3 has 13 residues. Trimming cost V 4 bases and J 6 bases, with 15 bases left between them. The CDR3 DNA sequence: TGCAGCGTTGTTCTCCAGGGGCCTGATGGCTACACCTTC. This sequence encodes CSVVLQGPDGYTF.

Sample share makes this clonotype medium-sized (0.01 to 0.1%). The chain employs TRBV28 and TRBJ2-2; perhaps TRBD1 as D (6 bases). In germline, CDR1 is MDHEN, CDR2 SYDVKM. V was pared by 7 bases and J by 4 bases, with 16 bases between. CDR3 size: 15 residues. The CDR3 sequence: CASILGGRPTGELFF. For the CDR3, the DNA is TGTGCCAGCATCCTAGGGGGTCGGCCCACCGGGGAGCTGTTTTTT. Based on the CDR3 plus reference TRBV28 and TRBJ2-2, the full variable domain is DVKVTQSSRYLVKRTGEKVFLECVQDMDHENMFWYRQDPGLGLRLIYFSYDVKMKEKGDIPEGYSVSREKKERFSLILESASTNQTSMYLCASILGGRPTGELFFGEGSRLTVL.

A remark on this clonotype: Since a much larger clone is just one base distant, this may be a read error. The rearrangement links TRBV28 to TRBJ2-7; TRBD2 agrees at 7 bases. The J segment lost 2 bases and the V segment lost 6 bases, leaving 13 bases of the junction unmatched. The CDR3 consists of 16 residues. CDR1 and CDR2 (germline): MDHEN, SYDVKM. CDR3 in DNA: TGTGCCAGCAGCTTCACGTCTAGCGGAACCACCTACGAGCAGTACTTC. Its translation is CASSFTSSGTTYEQYF. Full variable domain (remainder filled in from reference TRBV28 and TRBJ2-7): DVKVTQSSRYLVKRTGEKVFLECVQDMDHENMFWYRQDPGLGLRLIYFSYDVKMKEKGDIPEGYSVSREKKERFSLILESASTNQTSMYLCASSFTSSGTTYEQYFGPGTRLTVT.

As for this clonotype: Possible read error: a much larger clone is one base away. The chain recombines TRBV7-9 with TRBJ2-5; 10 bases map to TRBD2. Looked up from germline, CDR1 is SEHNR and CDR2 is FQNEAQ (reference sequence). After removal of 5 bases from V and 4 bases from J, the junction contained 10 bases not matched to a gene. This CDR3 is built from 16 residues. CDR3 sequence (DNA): TGTGCCAGCAGCCTTGGGACTAGCGAGGAAGGAGAGACCCAGTACTTC. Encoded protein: CASSLGTSEEGETQYF.

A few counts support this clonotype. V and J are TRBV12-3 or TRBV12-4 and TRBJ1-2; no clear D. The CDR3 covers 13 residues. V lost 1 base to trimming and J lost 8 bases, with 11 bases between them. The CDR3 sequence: CASSLDSLRGYTF. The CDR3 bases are TGTGCCAGCAGTTTAGACAGCTTAAGGGGCTACACCTTC.

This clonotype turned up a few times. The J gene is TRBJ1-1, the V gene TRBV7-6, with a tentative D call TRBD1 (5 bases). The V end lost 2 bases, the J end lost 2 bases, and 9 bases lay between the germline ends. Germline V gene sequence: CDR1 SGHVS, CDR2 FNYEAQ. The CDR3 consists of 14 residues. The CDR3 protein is CASSLSGTNTEAFF. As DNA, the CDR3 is TGTGCCAGCAGCTTATCTGGGACCAACACTGAAGCTTTCTTT.

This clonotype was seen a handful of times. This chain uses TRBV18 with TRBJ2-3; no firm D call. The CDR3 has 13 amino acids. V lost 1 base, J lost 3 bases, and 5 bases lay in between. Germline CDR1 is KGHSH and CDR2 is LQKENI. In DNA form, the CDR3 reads TGTGCCAGCTCACCACGACCGACAGATACGCAGTATTTT. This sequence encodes CASSPRPTDTQYF.

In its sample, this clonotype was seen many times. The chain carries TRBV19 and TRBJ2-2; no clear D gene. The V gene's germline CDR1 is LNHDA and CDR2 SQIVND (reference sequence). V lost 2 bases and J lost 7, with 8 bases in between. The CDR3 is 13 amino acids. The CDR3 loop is CASSINAGGELFF. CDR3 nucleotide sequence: TGTGCCAGTAGTATAAATGCCGGCGGGGAGCTGTTTTTT.

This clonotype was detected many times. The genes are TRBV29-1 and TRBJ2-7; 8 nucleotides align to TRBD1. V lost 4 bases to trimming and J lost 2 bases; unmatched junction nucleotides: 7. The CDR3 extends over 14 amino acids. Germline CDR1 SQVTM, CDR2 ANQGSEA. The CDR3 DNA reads TGCAGCGTTGCTTTCGGACAGGGAGCCTACGAGCAGTACTTC. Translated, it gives CSVAFGQGAYEQYF.

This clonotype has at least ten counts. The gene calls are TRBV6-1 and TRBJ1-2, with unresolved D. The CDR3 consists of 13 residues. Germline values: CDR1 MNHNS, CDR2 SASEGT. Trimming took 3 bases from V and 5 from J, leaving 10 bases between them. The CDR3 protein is CASSEEGGYGYTF. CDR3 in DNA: TGTGCCAGCAGTGAGGAGGGAGGTTATGGCTACACCTTC.

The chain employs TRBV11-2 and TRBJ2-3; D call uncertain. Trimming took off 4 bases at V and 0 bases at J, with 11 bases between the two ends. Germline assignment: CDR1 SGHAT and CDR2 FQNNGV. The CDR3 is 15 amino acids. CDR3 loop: CASSSIRASTDTQYF. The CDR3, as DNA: TGTGCCAGCAGCTCCATCAGAGCTAGCACAGATACGCAGTATTTT.

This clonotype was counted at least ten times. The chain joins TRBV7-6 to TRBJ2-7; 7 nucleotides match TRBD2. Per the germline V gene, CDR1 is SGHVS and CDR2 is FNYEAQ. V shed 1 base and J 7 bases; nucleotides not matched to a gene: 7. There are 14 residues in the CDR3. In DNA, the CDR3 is TGTGCCAGCAGCTTAGAATTTGGCGGGAGTGAGCAGTACTTC. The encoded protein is CASSLEFGGSEQYF.

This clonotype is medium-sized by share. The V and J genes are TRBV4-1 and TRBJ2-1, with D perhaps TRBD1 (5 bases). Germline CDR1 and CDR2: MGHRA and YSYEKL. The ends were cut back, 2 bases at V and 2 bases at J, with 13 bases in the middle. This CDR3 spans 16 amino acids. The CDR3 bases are TGCGCCAGCAGCCAACCCGACAGAGCACCCTACAATGAGCAGTTCTTC. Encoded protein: CASSQPDRAPYNEQFF.

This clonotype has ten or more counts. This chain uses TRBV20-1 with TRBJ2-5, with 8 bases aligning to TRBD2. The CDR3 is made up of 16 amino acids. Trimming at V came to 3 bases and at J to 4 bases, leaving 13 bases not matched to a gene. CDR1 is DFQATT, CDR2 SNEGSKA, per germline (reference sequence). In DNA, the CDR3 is TGCAGTGCTAGCCCCAGCATAGCGGGGTTAATAGAGACCCAGTACTTC. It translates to CSASPSIAGLIETQYF.

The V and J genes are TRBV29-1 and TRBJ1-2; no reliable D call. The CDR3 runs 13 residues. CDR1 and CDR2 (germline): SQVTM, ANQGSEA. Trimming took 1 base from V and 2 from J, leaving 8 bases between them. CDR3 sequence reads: CSVEGSPNYGYTF. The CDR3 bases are TGCAGCGTTGAAGGATCACCGAACTATGGCTACACCTTC.

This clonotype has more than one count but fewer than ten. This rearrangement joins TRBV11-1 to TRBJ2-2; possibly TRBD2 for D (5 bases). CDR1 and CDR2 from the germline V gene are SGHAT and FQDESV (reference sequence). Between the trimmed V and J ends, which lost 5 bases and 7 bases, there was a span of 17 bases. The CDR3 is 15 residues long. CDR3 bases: TGTGCCAGCAGCGATACGGGAAGGGTGGACGGGGAGCTGTTTTTT. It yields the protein CASSDTGRVDGELFF.

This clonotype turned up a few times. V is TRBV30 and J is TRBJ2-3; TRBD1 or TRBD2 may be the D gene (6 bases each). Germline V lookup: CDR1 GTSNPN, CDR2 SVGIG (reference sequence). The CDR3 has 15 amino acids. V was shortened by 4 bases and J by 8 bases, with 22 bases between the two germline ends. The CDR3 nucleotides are TGTGCCTGGAATAGGGGGGCGGGGTCGCAGGGTACGCAGTATTTT. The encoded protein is CAWNRGAGSQGTQYF.

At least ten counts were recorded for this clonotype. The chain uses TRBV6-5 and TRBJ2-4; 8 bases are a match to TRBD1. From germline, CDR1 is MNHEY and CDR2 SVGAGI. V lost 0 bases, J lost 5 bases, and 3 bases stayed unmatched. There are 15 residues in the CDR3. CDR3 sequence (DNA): TGTGCCAGCAGTTACTCTCAGGGGGCCCAAAACATTCAGTACTTC. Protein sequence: CASSYSQGAQNIQYF.

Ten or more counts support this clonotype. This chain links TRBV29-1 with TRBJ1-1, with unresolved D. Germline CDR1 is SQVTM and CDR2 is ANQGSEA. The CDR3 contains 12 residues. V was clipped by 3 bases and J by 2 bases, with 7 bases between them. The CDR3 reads CSVDQGNTEAFF. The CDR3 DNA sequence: TGCAGCGTTGATCAAGGAAACACTGAAGCTTTCTTT.

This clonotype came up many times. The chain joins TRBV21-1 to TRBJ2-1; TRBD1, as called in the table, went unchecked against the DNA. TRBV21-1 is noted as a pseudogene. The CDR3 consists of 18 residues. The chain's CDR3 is CASSKQKAGQGRYNEQFF. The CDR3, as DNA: TGTGCCAGCAGCAAACAGAAAGCGGGACAGGGGCGCTACAATGAGCAGTTCTTC.

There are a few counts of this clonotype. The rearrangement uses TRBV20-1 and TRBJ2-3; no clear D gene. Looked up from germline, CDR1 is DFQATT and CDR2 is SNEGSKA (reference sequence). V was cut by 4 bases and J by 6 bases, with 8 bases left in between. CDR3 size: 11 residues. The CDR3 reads CSAKALDTQYF. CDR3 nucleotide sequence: TGCAGTGCTAAGGCACTTGATACGCAGTATTTT.

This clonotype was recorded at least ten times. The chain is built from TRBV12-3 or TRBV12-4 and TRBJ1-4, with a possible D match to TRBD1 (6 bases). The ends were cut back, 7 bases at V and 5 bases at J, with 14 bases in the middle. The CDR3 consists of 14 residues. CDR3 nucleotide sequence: TGTGCCAGCACCCGACCCGACAGGAATGAAAAACTGTTTTTT. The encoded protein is CASTRPDRNEKLFF.

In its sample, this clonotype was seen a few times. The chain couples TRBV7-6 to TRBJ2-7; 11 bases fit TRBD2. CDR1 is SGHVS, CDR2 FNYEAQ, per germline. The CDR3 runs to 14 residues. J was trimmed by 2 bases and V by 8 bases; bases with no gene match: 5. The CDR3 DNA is TGTGCCAGCGGCAGACTAGCGGGGACCTACGAGCAGTACTTC. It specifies CASGRLAGTYEQYF.

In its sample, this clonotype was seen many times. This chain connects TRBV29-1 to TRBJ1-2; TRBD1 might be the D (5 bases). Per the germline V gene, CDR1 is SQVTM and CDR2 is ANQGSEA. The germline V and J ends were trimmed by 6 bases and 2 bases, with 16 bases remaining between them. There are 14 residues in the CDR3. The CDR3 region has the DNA TGCAGCGTCTATATACCCCGGGACAACTATGGCTACACCTTC. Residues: CSVYIPRDNYGYTF.

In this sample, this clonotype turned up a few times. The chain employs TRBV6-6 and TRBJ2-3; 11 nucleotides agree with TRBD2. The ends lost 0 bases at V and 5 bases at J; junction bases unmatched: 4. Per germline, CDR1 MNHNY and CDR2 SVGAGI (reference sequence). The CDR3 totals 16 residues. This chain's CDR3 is CASSYSLAGGRDTQYF. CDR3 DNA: TGTGCCAGCAGTTACTCGTTAGCGGGGGGGCGAGATACGCAGTATTTT.

CDR3 bases: TGTGCCAGCAGCTTCGGGTCAGGGGGCAGGAACAATGAGCAGTTCTTC. The encoded protein is CASSFGSGGRNNEQFF. The J gene is TRBJ2-1, the V gene TRBV28; 8 nucleotides align to TRBD1. V lost 6 bases, J lost 5 bases, and 12 bases stayed unmatched. The CDR3 is 16 residues long. CDR1 and CDR2 (germline): MDHEN, SYDVKM.

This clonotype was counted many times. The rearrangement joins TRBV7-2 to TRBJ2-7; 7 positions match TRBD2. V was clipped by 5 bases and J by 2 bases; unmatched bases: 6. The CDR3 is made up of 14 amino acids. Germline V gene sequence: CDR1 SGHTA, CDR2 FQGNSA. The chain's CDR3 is CASSPSGAPYEQYF. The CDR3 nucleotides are TGTGCCAGCAGCCCAAGCGGGGCACCCTACGAGCAGTACTTC.

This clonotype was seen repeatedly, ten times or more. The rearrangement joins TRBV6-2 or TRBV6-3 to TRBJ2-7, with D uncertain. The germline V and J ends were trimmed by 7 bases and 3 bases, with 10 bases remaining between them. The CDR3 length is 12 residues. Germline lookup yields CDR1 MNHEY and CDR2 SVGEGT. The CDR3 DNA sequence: TGTGCCAGCACCACTCCCGGCTACGAGCAGTACTTC. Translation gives CASTTPGYEQYF.

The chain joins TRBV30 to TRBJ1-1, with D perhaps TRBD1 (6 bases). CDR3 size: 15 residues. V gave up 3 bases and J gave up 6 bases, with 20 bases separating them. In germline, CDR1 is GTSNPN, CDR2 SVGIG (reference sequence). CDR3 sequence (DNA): TGTGCCTGGAGCCTTTTACAGGGTGTACGGGCTGAAGCTTTCTTT. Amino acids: CAWSLLQGVRAEAFF.

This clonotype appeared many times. Written as DNA, the CDR3 is TGTGCCAGCAGTGAAGGGTGGGATTGGCAGCCCCAGCATTTT. The encoded protein is CASSEGWDWQPQHF. The chain has TRBV6-1 and TRBJ1-5; D gene unclear. The CDR3 totals 14 residues. Between the trimmed V and J ends, which lost 1 base and 7 bases, there was a span of 11 bases. CDR1 and CDR2 from the germline V gene are MNHNS and SASEGT.